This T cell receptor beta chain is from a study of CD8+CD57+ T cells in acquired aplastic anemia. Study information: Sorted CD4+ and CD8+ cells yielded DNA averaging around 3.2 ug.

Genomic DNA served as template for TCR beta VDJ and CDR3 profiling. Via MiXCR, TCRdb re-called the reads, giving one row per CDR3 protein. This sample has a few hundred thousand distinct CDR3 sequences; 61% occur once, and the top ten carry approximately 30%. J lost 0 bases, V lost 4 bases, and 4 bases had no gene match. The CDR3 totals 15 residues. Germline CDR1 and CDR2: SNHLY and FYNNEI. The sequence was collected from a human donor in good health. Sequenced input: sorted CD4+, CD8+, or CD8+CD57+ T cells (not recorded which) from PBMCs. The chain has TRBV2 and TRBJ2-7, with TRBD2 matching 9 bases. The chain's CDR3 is CASSAEREVSYEQYF. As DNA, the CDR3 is TGTGCCAGCAGTGCCGAGCGGGAGGTCTCCTACGAGCAGTACTTC.